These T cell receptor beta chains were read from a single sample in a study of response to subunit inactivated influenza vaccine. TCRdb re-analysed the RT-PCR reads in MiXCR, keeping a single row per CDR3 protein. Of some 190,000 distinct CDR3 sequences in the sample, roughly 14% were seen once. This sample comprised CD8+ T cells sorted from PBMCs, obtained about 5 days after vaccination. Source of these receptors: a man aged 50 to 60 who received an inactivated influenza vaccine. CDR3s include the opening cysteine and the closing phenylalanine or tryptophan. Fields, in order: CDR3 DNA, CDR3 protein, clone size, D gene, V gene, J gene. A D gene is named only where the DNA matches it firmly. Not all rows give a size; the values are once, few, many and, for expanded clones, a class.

cdr3_nt: TGTGCCACCAGCAGGGGGGATCTCCATGGCTACACCTTC
cdr3_aa: CATSRGDLHGYTF
clone_size: few
d_call: -
v_call: TRBV15
j_call: TRBJ1-2

cdr3_nt: TGTGCCAGCAGCTCGGGACAGGGACGTTCACCCCTCCACTTT
cdr3_aa: CASSSGQGRSPLHF
clone_size: few
d_call: TRBD1
v_call: TRBV28
j_call: TRBJ1-6

cdr3_nt: TGTGCCAGCAAGTTAGAGGGGGCGGGCTATGGCTACACCTTC
cdr3_aa: CASKLEGAGYGYTF
clone_size: -
d_call: TRBD1
v_call: TRBV27
j_call: TRBJ1-2

cdr3_nt: TGCGCCAGCAGCTACCTAGGGACTGCCTCCCAAGAGACCCAGTACTTC
cdr3_aa: CASSYLGTASQETQYF
clone_size: many
d_call: -
v_call: TRBV5-1
j_call: TRBJ2-5

cdr3_nt: TGTGCCAGCAGCGCGGGACTAGCGGGAGCCAATGAGCAGTTCTTC
cdr3_aa: CASSAGLAGANEQFF
clone_size: few
d_call: TRBD2
v_call: TRBV9
j_call: TRBJ2-1

cdr3_nt: TGCGCCAGCAGCCAAGAACGAGACAGTCTCAGCAATCAGCCCCAGCATTTT
cdr3_aa: CASSQERDSLSNQPQHF
clone_size: many
d_call: -
v_call: TRBV4-1
j_call: TRBJ1-5

cdr3_nt: TGTGCCAGCAGCTTAGGTGGGGGGCCTGTCCAAGAGACCCAGTACTTC
cdr3_aa: CASSLGGGPVQETQYF
clone_size: few
d_call: -
v_call: TRBV7-8
j_call: TRBJ2-5

cdr3_nt: TGTGCCAGCAGCAACCGGGACGCAGCCTACGAGCAGTACTTC
cdr3_aa: CASSNRDAAYEQYF
clone_size: -
d_call: -
v_call: TRBV7-6
j_call: TRBJ2-7

cdr3_nt: TGTGCCAGCAGCTTAGGCCCTCAGGGGGGCTATTACGAGCAGTACTTC
cdr3_aa: CASSLGPQGGYYEQYF
clone_size: few
d_call: -
v_call: TRBV7-2
j_call: TRBJ2-7

cdr3_nt: TGTGCCAGCAGCGTAGGAAGAGGGGCCACTATTAACACCGGGGAGCTGTTTTTT
cdr3_aa: CASSVGRGATINTGELFF
clone_size: few
d_call: -
v_call: TRBV9
j_call: TRBJ2-2

cdr3_nt: TGTGCCAGCAGCCCCCCCGCGGGGGGGCGTCACGAGCAGTACTTC
cdr3_aa: CASSPPAGGRHEQYF
clone_size: -
d_call: TRBD2
v_call: TRBV12-3/TRBV12-4
j_call: TRBJ2-7

cdr3_nt: TGTGCCAGCCGACAGGGAACCCACGACGAGCAGTACTTC
cdr3_aa: CASRQGTHDEQYF
clone_size: many
d_call: TRBD1
v_call: TRBV12-3/TRBV12-4
j_call: TRBJ2-7

cdr3_nt: TGCAGTGCTAGAGATTCGCTAGCGGGAGATCTTACGCAGTATTTT
cdr3_aa: CSARDSLAGDLTQYF
clone_size: few
d_call: TRBD2
v_call: TRBV20-1
j_call: TRBJ2-3

cdr3_nt: TGTGCCACCAGCAGAGACCCCTTTGATAGCGGGATGGTTAATGAGCAGTTCTTC
cdr3_aa: CATSRDPFDSGMVNEQFF
clone_size: few
d_call: TRBD2
v_call: TRBV15
j_call: TRBJ2-1

cdr3_nt: TGTGCCAGCAGTTTGAAGGGCGCTGGGGCCAACGTCCTGACTTTC
cdr3_aa: CASSLKGAGANVLTF
clone_size: few
d_call: -
v_call: TRBV28
j_call: TRBJ2-6

cdr3_nt: TGTGCCAGCAGCCCGCGGGGACAGGGCAACTACGAGCAGTACTTC
cdr3_aa: CASSPRGQGNYEQYF
clone_size: many
d_call: TRBD1
v_call: TRBV7-8
j_call: TRBJ2-7

cdr3_nt: TGTGCCAGCAGTTTCGGGGCTAATCAGCCCCAGCATTTT
cdr3_aa: CASSFGANQPQHF
clone_size: few
d_call: -
v_call: TRBV27
j_call: TRBJ1-5

cdr3_nt: TGTGCCATCAGTGAGTTCGGCCCCAGCTCCTACAATGAGCAGTTCTTC
cdr3_aa: CAISEFGPSSYNEQFF
clone_size: few
d_call: -
v_call: TRBV10-3
j_call: TRBJ2-1

cdr3_nt: TGTGCCAGCAGTCCAGGACAGGCGGGAAACACCATATATTTT
cdr3_aa: CASSPGQAGNTIYF
clone_size: -
d_call: TRBD1
v_call: TRBV12-3/TRBV12-4
j_call: TRBJ1-3

cdr3_nt: TGCAGCGTTTCGGGGAAGTGGGAGACCCAGTACTTC
cdr3_aa: CSVSGKWETQYF
clone_size: few
d_call: -
v_call: TRBV29-1
j_call: TRBJ2-5

cdr3_nt: TGCGCCAGCAGCCAAGTGAGGGGCGAGCTCTATGGCTACACCTTC
cdr3_aa: CASSQVRGELYGYTF
clone_size: -
d_call: -
v_call: TRBV4-1
j_call: TRBJ1-2

cdr3_nt: TGCAGTGCTAGAGACCGGTTAGCGGCCTTTACAAATGAGCAGTTCTTC
cdr3_aa: CSARDRLAAFTNEQFF
clone_size: few
d_call: -
v_call: TRBV20-1
j_call: TRBJ2-1

cdr3_nt: TGCGCCAGCAGCCAGGCCCAGGGCTCCTACGAGCAGTACTTC
cdr3_aa: CASSQAQGSYEQYF
clone_size: -
d_call: -
v_call: TRBV4-3
j_call: TRBJ2-7

cdr3_nt: TGCGCCAGCAGCCAAGTCAGGGGTTACGAGCAGTACTTC
cdr3_aa: CASSQVRGYEQYF
clone_size: -
d_call: -
v_call: TRBV4-3
j_call: TRBJ2-7

cdr3_nt: TGTGCCAGCAGTGAAGCGGGAAGGGGTGATACGCAGTATTTT
cdr3_aa: CASSEAGRGDTQYF
clone_size: -
d_call: TRBD2
v_call: TRBV27
j_call: TRBJ2-3

cdr3_nt: TGTGCCAGCAGCGTAGAAGGGGTCCACGAGCAGTACTTC
cdr3_aa: CASSVEGVHEQYF
clone_size: -
d_call: -
v_call: TRBV9
j_call: TRBJ2-7

cdr3_nt: TGCGCCAGCAGCCGATGGGACGGCGAAAATCAGCCCCAGCATTTT
cdr3_aa: CASSRWDGENQPQHF
clone_size: few
d_call: -
v_call: TRBV4-1
j_call: TRBJ1-5

cdr3_nt: TGTGCCAGCAGTTTCAGGGGCGAATACTACGAGCAGTACTTC
cdr3_aa: CASSFRGEYYEQYF
clone_size: -
d_call: -
v_call: TRBV27
j_call: TRBJ2-7

cdr3_nt: TGTGCCAGCAGCCTCGGCATCATACTCGGCTACACCTTC
cdr3_aa: CASSLGIILGYTF
clone_size: few
d_call: -
v_call: TRBV14
j_call: TRBJ1-2

cdr3_nt: TGTGCCACCAGTGCGAACGCCTGGGGCGAGCAGTACTTC
cdr3_aa: CATSANAWGEQYF
clone_size: -
d_call: -
v_call: TRBV24-1
j_call: TRBJ2-7

cdr3_nt: TGCGCCAGCAGCCAAGATCCTAGCGTGGGCACAGATACGCAGTATTTT
cdr3_aa: CASSQDPSVGTDTQYF
clone_size: few
d_call: -
v_call: TRBV4-3
j_call: TRBJ2-3

cdr3_nt: TGCGCCAGCAGCCGGACCGGGACAGGGGCCTACGAGCAGTACTTC
cdr3_aa: CASSRTGTGAYEQYF
clone_size: -
d_call: TRBD1
v_call: TRBV4-1
j_call: TRBJ2-7

cdr3_nt: TGCGCCAGCAGCCACCGGGATCAAGAGACCCAGTACTTC
cdr3_aa: CASSHRDQETQYF
clone_size: -
d_call: -
v_call: TRBV4-1
j_call: TRBJ2-5

cdr3_nt: TGTGCCAGCTGCCCCGGGACTAGCGGGGGGGTGTGGTCAGATACGCAGTATTTT
cdr3_aa: CASCPGTSGGVWSDTQYF
clone_size: -
d_call: TRBD2
v_call: TRBV12-3/TRBV12-4
j_call: TRBJ2-3

cdr3_nt: TGTGCCAGCAGCTTATCGGGCGGGGGAGGAGGCTTCGGCTACACCTTC
cdr3_aa: CASSLSGGGGGFGYTF
clone_size: many
d_call: -
v_call: TRBV7-9
j_call: TRBJ1-2

cdr3_nt: TGTGCCAGCAGTTCAATCTCAGGGATCCAAGAGACCCAGTACTTC
cdr3_aa: CASSSISGIQETQYF
clone_size: many
d_call: -
v_call: TRBV28
j_call: TRBJ2-5

cdr3_nt: TGTGCCACCAGCAGAAGTGCTACAGGGTTGAGCGGCTACACCTTC
cdr3_aa: CATSRSATGLSGYTF
clone_size: -
d_call: -
v_call: TRBV15
j_call: TRBJ1-2

cdr3_nt: TGTGCCAGCAGTTACGGGTCTGGGGAGCAGTACTTC
cdr3_aa: CASSYGSGEQYF
clone_size: -
d_call: -
v_call: TRBV6-5
j_call: TRBJ2-7

cdr3_nt: TGTGCCAGCAGCTTATGGACAGGGCCCGAGCAGTACTTC
cdr3_aa: CASSLWTGPEQYF
clone_size: -
d_call: TRBD1
v_call: TRBV7-9
j_call: TRBJ2-7

cdr3_nt: TGTGCCAGCAGCCGAGGCGGAGGGCCTAATGAGCAGTACTTC
cdr3_aa: CASSRGGGPNEQYF
clone_size: few
d_call: -
v_call: TRBV12-3/TRBV12-4
j_call: TRBJ2-7

cdr3_nt: TGCAGCGCGGCGGGCGGGTCAGACGGGGAAAAACTGTTTTTT
cdr3_aa: CSAAGGSDGEKLFF
clone_size: few
d_call: -
v_call: TRBV29-1
j_call: TRBJ1-4

cdr3_nt: TGTGCCAGCAGTTTCACATCTAACTTGGATGAGCAGTTCTTC
cdr3_aa: CASSFTSNLDEQFF
clone_size: -
d_call: -
v_call: TRBV12-3/TRBV12-4
j_call: TRBJ2-1

cdr3_nt: TGTGCCAGCAGCAATCACCAGGGACAGAGCTCCTACAATGAGCAGTTCTTC
cdr3_aa: CASSNHQGQSSYNEQFF
clone_size: -
d_call: TRBD1
v_call: TRBV12-3/TRBV12-4
j_call: TRBJ2-1

cdr3_nt: TGTGCCAGCAGCTTAACCCCAGCGGGGTCCTACAATGAGCAGTTCTTC
cdr3_aa: CASSLTPAGSYNEQFF
clone_size: few
d_call: TRBD2
v_call: TRBV7-6
j_call: TRBJ2-1

cdr3_nt: TGCGCCAGCAGCCAAGATCTAGGGGACACAGATACGCAGTATTTT
cdr3_aa: CASSQDLGDTDTQYF
clone_size: many
d_call: -
v_call: TRBV4-3
j_call: TRBJ2-3

cdr3_nt: TGTGCCAGCAGTTACTCGCGGGGCCCGGACACAGATACGCAGTATTTT
cdr3_aa: CASSYSRGPDTDTQYF
clone_size: few
d_call: -
v_call: TRBV6-2/TRBV6-3
j_call: TRBJ2-3

cdr3_nt: TGTGCCAGTGCCGGGACAGAGAGGCAAGAGACCCAGTACTTC
cdr3_aa: CASAGTERQETQYF
clone_size: -
d_call: TRBD1
v_call: TRBV28
j_call: TRBJ2-5